This entry concerns a single TCR beta chain. Its antigen is unknown. The source of the sample is a study of cytomegalovirus exposure and HLA in healthy donors. General study findings and limits: The authors considered a cluster of highly shared sequence variants likely to be a sequencing artifact. In a later analysis, productive TCRs from donors in an Asian-associated ancestry cluster reportedly carried fewer N-insertions than the cohort mean.

Donors were ostensibly healthy at sampling, although undocumented immune exposures were probable. The PCR used 60 Vbeta and 13 Jbeta primers. The assay was immunoSEQ multiplex PCR, and TCRdb's table has in-frame clones only and misses some. The data show about 150,000 clones, approximately 86% seen once. The CDR3 totals 15 residues. The germline V and J ends were trimmed by 5 bases and 2 bases, with 14 bases remaining between them. CDR1 SGHTA and CDR2 FQGNSA come from the germline V gene. What was sequenced was PBMCs. This receptor was identified in a woman aged 50 to 60 in good health and CMV-seropositive. The genes are TRBV7-2 and TRBJ2-3; D is possibly TRBD1 (6 bases). The DNA for the CDR3 is TGTGCCAGCAGCGTCCGGGACACCTCCACAGATACGCAGTATTTT. Amino acids: CASSVRDTSTDTQYF.